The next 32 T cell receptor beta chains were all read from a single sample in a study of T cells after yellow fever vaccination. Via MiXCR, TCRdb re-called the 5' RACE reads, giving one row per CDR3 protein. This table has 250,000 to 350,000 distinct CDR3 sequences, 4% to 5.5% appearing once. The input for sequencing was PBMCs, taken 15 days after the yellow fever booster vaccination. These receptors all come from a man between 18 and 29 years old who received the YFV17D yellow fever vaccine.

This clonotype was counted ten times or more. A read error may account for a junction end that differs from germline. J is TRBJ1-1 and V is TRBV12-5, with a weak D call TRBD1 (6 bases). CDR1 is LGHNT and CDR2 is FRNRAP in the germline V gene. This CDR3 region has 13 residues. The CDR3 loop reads CASGLEGGTEAFF. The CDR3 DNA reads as TGTGCTAGTGGGTTGGAGGGGGGCACTGAAGCTTTCTTT.

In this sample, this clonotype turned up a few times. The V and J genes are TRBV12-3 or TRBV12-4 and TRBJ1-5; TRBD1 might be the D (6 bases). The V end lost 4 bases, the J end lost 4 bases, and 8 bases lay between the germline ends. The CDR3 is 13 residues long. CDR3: CASSWTENQPQHF. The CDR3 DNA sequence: TGTGCCAGCAGTTGGACAGAGAATCAGCCCCAGCATTTT.

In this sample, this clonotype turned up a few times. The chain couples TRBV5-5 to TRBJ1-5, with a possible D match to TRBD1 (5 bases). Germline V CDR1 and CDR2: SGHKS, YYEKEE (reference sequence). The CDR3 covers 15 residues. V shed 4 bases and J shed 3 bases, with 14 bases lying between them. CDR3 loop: CASSRGVGDNQPQHF. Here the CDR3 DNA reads TGTGCCAGCAGCCGAGGGGTGGGAGACAATCAGCCCCAGCATTTT.

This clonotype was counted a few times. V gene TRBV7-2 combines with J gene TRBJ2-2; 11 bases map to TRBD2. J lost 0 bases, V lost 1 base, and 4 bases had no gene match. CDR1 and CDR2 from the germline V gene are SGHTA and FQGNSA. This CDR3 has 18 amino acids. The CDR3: CASSLGLAGGPNTGELFF. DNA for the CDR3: TGTGCCAGCAGCTTAGGTCTAGCGGGGGGCCCGAACACCGGGGAGCTGTTTTTT. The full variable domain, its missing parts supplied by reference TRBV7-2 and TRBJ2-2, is GAGVSQSPSNKVTEKGKDVELRCDPISGHTALYWYRQSLGQGLEFLIYFQGNSAPDKSGLPSDRFSAERTGGSVSTLTIQRTQQEDSAVYLCASSLGLAGGPNTGELFFGEGSRLTVL.

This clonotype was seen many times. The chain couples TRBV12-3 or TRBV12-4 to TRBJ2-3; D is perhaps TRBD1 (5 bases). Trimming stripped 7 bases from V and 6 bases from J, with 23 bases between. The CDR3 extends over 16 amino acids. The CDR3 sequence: CASTYTGGAATDTQYF. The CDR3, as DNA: TGTGCCAGCACTTACACTGGTGGGGCCGCGACGGATACGCAGTATTTT.

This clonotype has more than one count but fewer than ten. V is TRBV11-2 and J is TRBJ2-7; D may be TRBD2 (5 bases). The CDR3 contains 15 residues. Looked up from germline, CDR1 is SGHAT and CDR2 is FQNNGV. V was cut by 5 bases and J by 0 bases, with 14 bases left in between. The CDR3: CASSPVRGDSYEQYF. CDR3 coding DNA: TGTGCCAGCAGCCCGGTACGGGGTGACTCCTACGAGCAGTACTTC. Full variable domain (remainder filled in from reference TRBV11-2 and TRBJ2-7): EAGVAQSPRYKIIEKRQSVAFWCNPISGHATLYWYQQILGQGPKLLIQFQNNGVVDDSQLPKDRFSAERLKGVDSTLKIQPAKLEDSAVYLCASSPVRGDSYEQYFGPGTRLTVT.

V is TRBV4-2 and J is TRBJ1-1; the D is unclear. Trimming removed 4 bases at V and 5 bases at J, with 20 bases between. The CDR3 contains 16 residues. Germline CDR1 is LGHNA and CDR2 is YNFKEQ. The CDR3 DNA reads TGTGCCAGCAGCCCGCCGAGAAACCAAGGGATAACTGAAGCTTTCTTT. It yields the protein CASSPPRNQGITEAFF.

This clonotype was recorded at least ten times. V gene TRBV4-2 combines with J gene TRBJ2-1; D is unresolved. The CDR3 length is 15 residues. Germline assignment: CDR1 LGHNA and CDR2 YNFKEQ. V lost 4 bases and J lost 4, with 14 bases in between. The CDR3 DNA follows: TGTGCCAGCAGCCGCTCCGCGACGAAATACAATGAGCAGTTCTTC. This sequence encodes CASSRSATKYNEQFF.

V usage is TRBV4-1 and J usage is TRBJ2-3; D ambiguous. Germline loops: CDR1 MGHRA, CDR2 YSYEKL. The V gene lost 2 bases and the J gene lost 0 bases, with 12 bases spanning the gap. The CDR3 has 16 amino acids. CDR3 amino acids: CASSQISDKSTDTQYF. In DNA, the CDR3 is TGCGCCAGCAGCCAAATCAGCGACAAAAGCACAGATACGCAGTATTTT.

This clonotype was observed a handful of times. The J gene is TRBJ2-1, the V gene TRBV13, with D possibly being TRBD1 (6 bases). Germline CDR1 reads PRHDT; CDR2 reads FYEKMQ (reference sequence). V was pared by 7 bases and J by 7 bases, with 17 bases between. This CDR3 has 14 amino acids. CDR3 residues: CASMEGGTRNEQFF. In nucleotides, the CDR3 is TGTGCCAGCATGGAAGGGGGTACGAGGAATGAGCAGTTCTTC.

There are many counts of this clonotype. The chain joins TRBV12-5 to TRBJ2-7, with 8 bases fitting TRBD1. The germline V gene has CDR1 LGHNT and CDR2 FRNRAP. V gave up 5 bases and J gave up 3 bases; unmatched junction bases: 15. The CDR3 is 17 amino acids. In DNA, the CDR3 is TGTGCTAGTGGTCCACGAGTTCCGGGACAGGTATACTACGAGCAGTACTTC. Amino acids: CASGPRVPGQVYYEQYF.

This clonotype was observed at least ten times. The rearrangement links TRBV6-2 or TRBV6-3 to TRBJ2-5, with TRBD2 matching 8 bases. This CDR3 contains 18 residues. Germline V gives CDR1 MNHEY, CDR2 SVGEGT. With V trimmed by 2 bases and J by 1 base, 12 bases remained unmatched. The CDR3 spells CASSYRNAGGPFQETQYF. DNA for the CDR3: TGTGCCAGCAGTTACCGGAACGCGGGGGGTCCTTTCCAAGAGACCCAGTACTTC.

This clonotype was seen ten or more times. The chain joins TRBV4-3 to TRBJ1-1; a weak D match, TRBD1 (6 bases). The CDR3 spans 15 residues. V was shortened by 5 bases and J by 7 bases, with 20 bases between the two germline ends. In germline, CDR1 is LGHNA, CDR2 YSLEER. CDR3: CASSAAMQGRDEAFF. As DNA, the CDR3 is TGCGCCAGCAGCGCAGCGATGCAGGGGAGAGATGAAGCTTTCTTT.

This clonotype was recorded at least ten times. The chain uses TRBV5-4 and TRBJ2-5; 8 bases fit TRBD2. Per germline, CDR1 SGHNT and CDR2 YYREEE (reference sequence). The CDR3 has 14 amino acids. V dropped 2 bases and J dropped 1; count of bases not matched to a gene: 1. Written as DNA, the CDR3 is TGTGCCAGCAGCTTAGGACTAGCCCAAGAGACCCAGTACTTC. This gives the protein CASSLGLAQETQYF. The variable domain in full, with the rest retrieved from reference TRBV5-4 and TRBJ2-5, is ETGVTQSPTHLIKTRGQQVTLRCSSQSGHNTVSWYQQALGQGPQFIFQYYREEENGRGNFPPRFSGLQFPNYSSELNVNALELDDSALYLCASSLGLAQETQYFGPGTRLLVL.

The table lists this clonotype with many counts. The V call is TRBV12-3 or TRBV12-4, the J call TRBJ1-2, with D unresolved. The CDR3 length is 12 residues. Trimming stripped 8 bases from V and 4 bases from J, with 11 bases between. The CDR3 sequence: CASSVTGYGYTF. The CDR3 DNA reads TGTGCCAGCTCGGTAACGGGCTATGGCTACACCTTC.

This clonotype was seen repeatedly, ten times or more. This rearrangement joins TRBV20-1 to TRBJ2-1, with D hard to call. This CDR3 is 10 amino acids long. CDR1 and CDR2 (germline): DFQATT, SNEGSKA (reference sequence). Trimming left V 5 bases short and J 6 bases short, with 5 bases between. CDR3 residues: CSALGNEQFF. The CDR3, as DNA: TGCAGTGCTCTTGGCAATGAGCAGTTCTTC.

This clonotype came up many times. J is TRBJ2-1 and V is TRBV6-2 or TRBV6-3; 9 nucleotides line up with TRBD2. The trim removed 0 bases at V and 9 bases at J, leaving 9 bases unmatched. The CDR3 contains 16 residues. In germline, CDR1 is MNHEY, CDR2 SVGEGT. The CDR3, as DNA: TGTGCCAGCAGTTACTCCTGGCGGGGGGGCCAGGGTGAGCAGTTCTTC. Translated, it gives CASSYSWRGGQGEQFF.

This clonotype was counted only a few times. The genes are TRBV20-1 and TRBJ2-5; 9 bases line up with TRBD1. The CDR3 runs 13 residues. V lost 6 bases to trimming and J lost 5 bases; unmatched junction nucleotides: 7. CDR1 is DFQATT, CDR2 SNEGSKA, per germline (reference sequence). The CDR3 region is CSASDRGLETQYF. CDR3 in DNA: TGCAGTGCCAGTGACAGGGGGTTGGAGACCCAGTACTTC.

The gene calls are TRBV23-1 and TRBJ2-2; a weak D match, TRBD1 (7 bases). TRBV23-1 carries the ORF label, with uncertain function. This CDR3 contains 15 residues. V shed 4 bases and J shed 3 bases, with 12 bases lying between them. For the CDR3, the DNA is TGCGCCAGCAGTCGCGGCAGGGGGGACACCGGGGAGCTGTTTTTT. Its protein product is CASSRGRGDTGELFF.

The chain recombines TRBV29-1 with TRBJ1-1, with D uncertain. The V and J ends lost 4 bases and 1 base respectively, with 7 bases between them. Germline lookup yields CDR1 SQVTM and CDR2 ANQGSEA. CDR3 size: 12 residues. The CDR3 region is CSVVWGNTEAFF. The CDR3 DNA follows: TGCAGCGTTGTCTGGGGGAACACTGAAGCTTTCTTT.

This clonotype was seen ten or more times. The CDR3 is CASSSDGGEGQPQHF. In DNA, the CDR3 is TGCGCCAGCAGCTCGGACGGGGGCGAAGGTCAGCCCCAGCATTTT. The genes are TRBV5-1 and TRBJ1-5; D perhaps matches TRBD1 (6 bases). CDR3 length: 15 amino acids. The germline V and J ends were trimmed by 3 bases and 6 bases, with 16 bases remaining between them. The germline V gene encodes CDR1 SGHRS and CDR2 YFSETQ.

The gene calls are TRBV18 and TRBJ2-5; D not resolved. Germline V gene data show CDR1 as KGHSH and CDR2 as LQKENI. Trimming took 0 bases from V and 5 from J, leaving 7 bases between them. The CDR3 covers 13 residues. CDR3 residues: CASSPPTEETQYF. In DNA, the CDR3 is TGTGCCAGCTCACCACCGACCGAGGAGACCCAGTACTTC.

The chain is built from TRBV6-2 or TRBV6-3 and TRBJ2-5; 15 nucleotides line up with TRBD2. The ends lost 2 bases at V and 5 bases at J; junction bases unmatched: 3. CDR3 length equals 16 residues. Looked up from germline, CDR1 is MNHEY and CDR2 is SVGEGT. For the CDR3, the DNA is TGTGCCAGCAGTTACCCCGGACTAGCGGGGGGGGAGACCCAGTACTTC. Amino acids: CASSYPGLAGGETQYF.

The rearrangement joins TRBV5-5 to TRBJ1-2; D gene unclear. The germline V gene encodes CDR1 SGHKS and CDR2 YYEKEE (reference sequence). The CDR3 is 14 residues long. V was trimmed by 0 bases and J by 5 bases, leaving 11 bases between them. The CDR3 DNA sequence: TGTGCCAGCAGCTTGGAAGGCGGAACGTATGGCTACACCTTC. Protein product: CASSLEGGTYGYTF.

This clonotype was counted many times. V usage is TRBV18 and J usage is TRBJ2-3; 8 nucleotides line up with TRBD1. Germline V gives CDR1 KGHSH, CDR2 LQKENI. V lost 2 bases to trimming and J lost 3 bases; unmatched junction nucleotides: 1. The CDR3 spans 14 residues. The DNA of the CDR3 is TGTGCCAGCTCACCATGGGACAGGACAGATACGCAGTATTTT. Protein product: CASSPWDRTDTQYF.

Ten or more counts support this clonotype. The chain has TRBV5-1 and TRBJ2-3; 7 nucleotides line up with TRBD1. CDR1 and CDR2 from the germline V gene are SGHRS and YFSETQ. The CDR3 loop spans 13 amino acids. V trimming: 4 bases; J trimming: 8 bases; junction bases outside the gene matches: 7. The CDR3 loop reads CASSVDRDGTQYF. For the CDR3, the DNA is TGCGCCAGCAGCGTAGACAGGGATGGTACGCAGTATTTT.

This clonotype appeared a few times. The CDR3 nucleotides read TGCGCCAGCAGGGCCCGGGACACTCCGAACACTGAAGCTTTCTTT. This codes for CASRARDTPNTEAFF. This chain links TRBV5-1 with TRBJ1-1, with a weak D call TRBD1 (6 bases). This CDR3 has 15 amino acids. Germline V CDR1 and CDR2: SGHRS, YFSETQ. The V end was cut by 5 bases, the J end by 1 base, with 15 bases between. Drawing the rest from reference TRBV5-1 and TRBJ1-1, the complete variable domain is KAGVTQTPRYLIKTRGQQVTLSCSPISGHRSVSWYQQTPGQGLQFLFEYFSETQRNKGNFPGRFSGRQFSNSRSEMNVSTLELGDSALYLCASRARDTPNTEAFFGQGTRLTVV.

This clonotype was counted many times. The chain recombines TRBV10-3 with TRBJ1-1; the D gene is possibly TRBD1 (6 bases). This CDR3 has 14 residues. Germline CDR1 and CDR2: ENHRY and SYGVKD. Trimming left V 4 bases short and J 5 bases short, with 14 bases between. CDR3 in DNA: TGTGCCATCAGTGGGGGGCAGGGAGGGACTGAAGCTTTCTTT. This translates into CAISGGQGGTEAFF.

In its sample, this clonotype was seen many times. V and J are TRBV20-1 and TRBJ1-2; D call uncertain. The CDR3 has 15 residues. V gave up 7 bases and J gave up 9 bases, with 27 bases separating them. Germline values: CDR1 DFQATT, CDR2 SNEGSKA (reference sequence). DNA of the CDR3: TGCAGTGGATTCCCCTACCTGGACGGAATTTATAGCTACACCTTC. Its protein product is CSGFPYLDGIYSYTF.

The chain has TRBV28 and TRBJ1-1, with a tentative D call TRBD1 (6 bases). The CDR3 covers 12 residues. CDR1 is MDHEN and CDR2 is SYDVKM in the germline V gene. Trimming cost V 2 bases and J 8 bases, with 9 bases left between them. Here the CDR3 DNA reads TGTGCCAGCAGTTTAAGGGGGAGAGAAGCTTTCTTT. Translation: CASSLRGREAFF.

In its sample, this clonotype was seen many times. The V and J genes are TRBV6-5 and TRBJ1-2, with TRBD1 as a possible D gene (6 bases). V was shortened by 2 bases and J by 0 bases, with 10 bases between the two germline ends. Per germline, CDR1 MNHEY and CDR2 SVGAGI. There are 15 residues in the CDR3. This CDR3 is CASSYLQGANYGYTF. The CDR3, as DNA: TGTGCCAGCAGTTACCTACAGGGAGCTAACTATGGCTACACCTTC.

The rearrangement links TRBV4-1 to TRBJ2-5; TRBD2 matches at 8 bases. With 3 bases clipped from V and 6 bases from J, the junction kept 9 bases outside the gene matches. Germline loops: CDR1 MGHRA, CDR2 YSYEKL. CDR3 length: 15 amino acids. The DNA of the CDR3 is TGCGCCAGCAGCCATGATGCGGGGGGTGGGAAGACCCAGTACTTC. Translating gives CASSHDAGGGKTQYF.